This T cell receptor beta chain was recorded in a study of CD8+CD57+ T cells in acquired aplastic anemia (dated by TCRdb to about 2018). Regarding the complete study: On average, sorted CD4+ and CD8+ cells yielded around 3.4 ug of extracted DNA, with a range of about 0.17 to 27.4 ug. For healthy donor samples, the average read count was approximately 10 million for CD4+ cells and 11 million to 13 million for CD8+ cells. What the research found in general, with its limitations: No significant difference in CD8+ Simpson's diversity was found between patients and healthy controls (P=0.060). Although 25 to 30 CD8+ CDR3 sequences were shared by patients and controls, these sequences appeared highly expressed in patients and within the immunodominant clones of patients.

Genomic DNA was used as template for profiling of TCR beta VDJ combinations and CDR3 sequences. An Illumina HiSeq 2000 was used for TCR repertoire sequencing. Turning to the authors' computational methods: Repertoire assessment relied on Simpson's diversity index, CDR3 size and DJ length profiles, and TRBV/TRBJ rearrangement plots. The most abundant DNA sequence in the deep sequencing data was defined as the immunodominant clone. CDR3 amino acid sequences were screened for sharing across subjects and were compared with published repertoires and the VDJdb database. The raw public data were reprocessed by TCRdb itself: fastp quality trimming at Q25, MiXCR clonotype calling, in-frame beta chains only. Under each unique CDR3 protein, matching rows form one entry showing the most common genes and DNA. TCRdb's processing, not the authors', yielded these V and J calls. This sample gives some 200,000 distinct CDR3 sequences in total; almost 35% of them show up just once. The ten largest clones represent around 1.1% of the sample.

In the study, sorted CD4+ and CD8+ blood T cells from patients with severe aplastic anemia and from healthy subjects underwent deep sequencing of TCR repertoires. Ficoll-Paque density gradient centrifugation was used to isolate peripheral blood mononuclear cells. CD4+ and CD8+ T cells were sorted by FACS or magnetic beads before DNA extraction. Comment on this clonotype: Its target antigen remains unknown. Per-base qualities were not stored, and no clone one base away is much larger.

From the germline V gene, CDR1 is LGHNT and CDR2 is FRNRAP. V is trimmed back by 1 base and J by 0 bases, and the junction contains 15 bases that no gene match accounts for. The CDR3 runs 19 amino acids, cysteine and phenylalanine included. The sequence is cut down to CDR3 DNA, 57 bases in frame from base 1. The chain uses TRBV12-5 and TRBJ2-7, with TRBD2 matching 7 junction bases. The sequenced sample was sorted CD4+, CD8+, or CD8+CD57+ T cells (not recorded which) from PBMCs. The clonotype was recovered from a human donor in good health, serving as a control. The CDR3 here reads CASGLAPWGGERASYEQYF. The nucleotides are TGTGCTAGTGGTTTGGCTCCGTGGGGGGGGGAGCGGGCCTCCTACGAGCAGTACTTC.